The present entry profiles one T cell receptor (beta chain) with its context. Its antigen remains unidentified. Assay: immunoSEQ multiplex PCR; the TCRdb copy retains only in-frame clones and omits some. The sample has just under 500 clones; roughly 72% are singletons. The entry originates in a study of circulating tumor DNA in untreated peripheral T-cell lymphoma. Study-wide background: Serum was collected at baseline and serially during treatment for tumor TCR ctDNA. Study observations and caveats: Despite persistently detectable ctDNA, two patients remained in remission over around nine years. Baseline tissues yielded approximately 87% and baseline serum approximately 73% tumor-specific clonotype detection.

CDR1 is MNHNS, CDR2 SASEGT, per germline. There are 14 residues in the CDR3. Trimming shortened V by 5 bases and J by 4 bases, and 9 bases separated the two germline ends. The chain uses TRBV6-1 and TRBJ2-6; D gene ambiguous. Sequenced: cell-free DNA from blood serum. The TCR was taken from a human donor with peripheral T-cell lymphoma. CDR3 bases: TGTGCCAGCAGTCCGGGTGACGGGGCCAACGTCCTGACTTTC. Translated: CASSPGDGANVLTF.